This T cell receptor (beta chain) was documented in a study of cytomegalovirus exposure and HLA in healthy donors. Deletions cut 3 bases from V and 6 bases from J, with 15 bases between. This CDR3 region has 15 residues. Germline assignment: CDR1 MGHRA and CDR2 YSYEKL. There are a few counts of this clone. Its antigen is undetermined. Study-wide results and caveats: The study had only CMV serostatus as immune exposure information. Investigators reported 150 to 200 TCR beta chains as tied to cytomegalovirus.

The PCR was carried out with 60 Vbeta primers and 13 Jbeta primers. Sequenced by immunoSEQ multiplex PCR; TCRdb stores in-frame clones only, minus some. The data show about 84,000 clones, with over 75% seen just once and approximately 2.7% held by the top ten. The sequence derives from a male donor in good health and CMV-seropositive. Source material: PBMCs. The chain has TRBV4-1 and TRBJ2-1; D perhaps matches TRBD2 (6 bases). The CDR3 reads CASSHLAASSNEQFF. The CDR3 nucleotides are TGCGCCAGCAGCCATTTAGCGGCCTCGTCCAATGAGCAGTTCTTC.